Detailed here is one TCR beta chain. It was with 60 Vbeta and 13 Jbeta primers that the PCR ran. This table comes from immunoSEQ multiplex PCR, and its TCRdb copy is limited to in-frame clones, with some not included. This sample has about 130,000 clones, with 78% found just once. Germline V lookup: CDR1 PRHDT, CDR2 FYEKMQ (reference sequence). CDR3 length: 16 residues. V gave up 6 bases and J gave up 6 bases; unmatched junction bases: 7. This entry is derived from a study of cytomegalovirus exposure and HLA in healthy donors. The rearrangement links TRBV13 to TRBJ2-3; 15 bases align to TRBD2. The sequenced material came from PBMCs. The sequence derives from a woman aged 18-29 years in good health and CMV-seronegative. CDR3 in DNA: TGTGCCAGCAGACTTACCGGGACTAGCGGGAGGGATACGCAGTATTTT. This translates into CASRLTGTSGRDTQYF.